The 32 T cell receptor beta chains reported below all come from one sample, sequenced in a study of long-term antiretroviral therapy in people with HIV. Version v3.0 of the immunoSEQ assay was performed at survey level. Here immunoSEQ multiplex PCR was the method, and the copy in TCRdb shows in-frame clones only, minus some. The data show some 40,000 clones, 86% seen once. The sample here was unsorted PBMCs, taken 1.2 years after starting antiretroviral therapy. The receptors stem from a woman between 45 and 65 years old with HIV.

CDR3: CASSLGRGGNYEQYF. The CDR3, as DNA: TGTGCCAGCAGCTTGGGCAGGGGGGGAAACTACGAGCAGTACTTC. V gene TRBV5-4 combines with J gene TRBJ2-7; perhaps D is TRBD1 or TRBD2 (7 bases each). With 0 bases removed from V and 3 bases from J, the gap between germline ends came to 13 bases. The CDR3 is 15 residues long. Germline V gene data show CDR1 as SGHNT and CDR2 as YYREEE (reference sequence).

J is TRBJ1-3 and V is TRBV7-2, with 7 bases aligning to TRBD1. CDR1 and CDR2 from the germline V gene are SGHTA and FQGNSA. With V trimmed by 4 bases and J by 2 bases, 11 bases remained unmatched. CDR3 length: 17 residues. The CDR3 coding sequence is TGTGCCAGCAGCTCATCTAACCGAGACAGGGCTGGAAACACCATATATTTT. Protein sequence: CASSSSNRDRAGNTIYF.

The chain uses TRBV5-6 and TRBJ2-2; D remains ambiguous. The V gene lost 1 base and the J gene lost 8 bases, with 12 bases spanning the gap. Germline assignment: CDR1 SGHDT and CDR2 YYEEEE. The CDR3 consists of 14 residues. The CDR3 here is CASSLPVRAGELFF. In nucleotides, the CDR3 is TGTGCCAGCAGCTTGCCGGTGCGCGCGGGGGAGCTGTTTTTT.

The V and J genes are TRBV4-2 and TRBJ2-5; 12 bases align to TRBD2. This CDR3 has 16 residues. The germline gives CDR1 LGHNA, CDR2 YNFKEQ. V gave up 4 bases and J gave up 5 bases; unmatched junction bases: 8. For the CDR3, the DNA is TGTGCCAGCAGCCCCTCGACTAGCGGGGGAAGCGAGACCCAGTACTTC. Translating gives CASSPSTSGGSETQYF.

The chain is built from TRBV5-4 and TRBJ2-5, with D possibly TRBD1 on 6 matching bases. CDR3 length equals 15 residues. CDR1 and CDR2 from the germline V gene are SGHNT and YYREEE (reference sequence). V lost 5 bases and J lost 0, with 14 bases in between. Here the CDR3 reads CASRQDRIHQETQYF. The CDR3, as DNA: TGTGCCAGCAGGCAAGACAGGATACACCAAGAGACCCAGTACTTC. Looking up the rest from reference TRBV5-4 and TRBJ2-5 gives the full variable domain: ETGVTQSPTHLIKTRGQQVTLRCSSQSGHNTVSWYQQALGQGPQFIFQYYREEENGRGNFPPRFSGLQFPNYSSELNVNALELDDSALYLCASRQDRIHQETQYFGPGTRLLVL.

The chain is built from TRBV7-3 and TRBJ2-1, with TRBD2 identical over 14 bases. Germline V gene sequence: CDR1 SGHTA, CDR2 FQGTGA. Trimming took 3 bases from V and 7 from J; bases not matched to a gene: 2. This CDR3 spans 15 amino acids. CDR3 residues: CASSLTSGGANEQFF. CDR3 sequence (DNA): TGTGCCAGCAGCTTGACTAGCGGGGGGGCTAATGAGCAGTTCTTC. The full variable domain, completed using reference TRBV7-3 and TRBJ2-1, is GAGVSQTPSNKVTEKGKYVELRCDPISGHTALYWYRQSLGQGPEFLIYFQGTGAADDSGLPNDRFFAVRPEGSVSTLKIQRTERGDSAVYLCASSLTSGGANEQFFGPGTRLTVL.

The chain carries TRBV10-3 and TRBJ1-1; TRBD1 aligns across 9 bases. J lost 6 bases, V lost 11 bases, and 10 bases had no gene match. Germline loops: CDR1 ENHRY, CDR2 SYGVKD. The CDR3 covers 13 residues. The CDR3: CASYPGQGAEAFF. CDR3 nucleotide sequence: TGTGCCTCCTACCCGGGACAGGGTGCTGAAGCTTTCTTT.

V gene TRBV2 combines with J gene TRBJ2-7, with D unresolved. The germline gives CDR1 SNHLY, CDR2 FYNNEI. The CDR3 sequence is 16 residues long. V lost 2 bases to trimming and J lost 0 bases, with 14 bases between them. In DNA, the CDR3 is TGTGCCAGCAGTGAAACTTTGGCAGGCCGCTCCTACGAGCAGTACTTC. Amino acids: CASSETLAGRSYEQYF.

J is TRBJ1-6 and V is TRBV7-9; D ambiguous. Trimming took 5 bases from V and 9 from J, leaving 17 bases between them. CDR1 is SEHNR, CDR2 FQNEAQ, per germline (reference sequence). The CDR3 extends over 15 amino acids. Written as DNA, the CDR3 is TGTGCCAGCAGCCCCTACAGCTTGGGTAGTTCACCCCTCCACTTT. Translated, it gives CASSPYSLGSSPLHF.

The chain couples TRBV4-1 to TRBJ1-2; possible D gene TRBD1, 5 bases. The CDR3 spans 19 residues. The germline V gene encodes CDR1 MGHRA and CDR2 YSYEKL. V lost 1 base and J lost 8, with 29 bases in between. CDR3 DNA: TGCGCCAGCAGCCAAGTCCCCCATTTTCACGCGACAGTACAAGCCGGCTACACCTTC. Translated, it gives CASSQVPHFHATVQAGYTF.

The chain carries TRBV13 and TRBJ2-5; 13 bases match TRBD2. The CDR3 loop spans 16 amino acids. Losses at the gene ends were 3 bases for V and 5 bases for J; bases not matched to a gene: 6. CDR1 and CDR2 from the germline V gene are PRHDT and FYEKMQ (reference sequence). DNA of the CDR3: TGTGCCAGCAGCTTCCGACTAGCGGGGGGCGGGGAGACCCAGTACTTC. Translated, it gives CASSFRLAGGGETQYF.

V is TRBV6-5 and J is TRBJ1-2, with 7 nucleotides matching TRBD1. CDR3 size: 14 residues. Unmatched junction bases numbered 4, after V lost 2 bases and J lost 4 bases. In germline, CDR1 is MNHEY, CDR2 SVGAGI. The CDR3, as DNA: TGTGCCAGCAGTTACGACAGGGATGGCTATGGCTACACCTTC. Translating it yields CASSYDRDGYGYTF.

CDR3 protein: CASSPPGNQPQHF. CDR3 bases: TGTGCCAGCTCACCCCCGGGAAATCAGCCCCAGCATTTT. The chain is built from TRBV18 and TRBJ1-5; no firm D call. The CDR3 spans 13 residues. V was cut by 3 bases and J by 4 bases, with 7 bases left in between. CDR1 is KGHSH, CDR2 LQKENI, per germline.

This rearrangement joins TRBV27 to TRBJ2-2; D is undetermined. V gave up 3 bases and J gave up 1 base, with 9 bases separating them. The CDR3 is 15 residues long. The germline V gene has CDR1 MNHEY and CDR2 SMNVEV (reference sequence). In nucleotides, the CDR3 is TGTGCCAGCAGTTTTTTCCAGGTGAACACCGGGGAGCTGTTTTTT. It yields the protein CASSFFQVNTGELFF.

J is TRBJ2-5 and V is TRBV13; D not resolved. The CDR3 has 13 residues. Between the trimmed V and J ends, which lost 1 base and 5 bases, there was a span of 8 bases. Germline CDR1 PRHDT, CDR2 FYEKMQ (reference sequence). In DNA form, the CDR3 reads TGTGCCAGCAGCTTAGACGGCGATGAGACCCAGTACTTC. Translation gives CASSLDGDETQYF. The full variable domain, rest sourced from reference TRBV13 and TRBJ2-5, is AAGVIQSPRHLIKEKRETATLKCYPIPRHDTVYWYQQGPGQDPQFLISFYEKMQSDKGSIPDRFSAQQFSDYHSELNMSSLELGDSALYFCASSLDGDETQYFGPGTRLLVL.

CDR3: CASSQLTVELGTEAFF. The CDR3 DNA is TGTGCCAGCAGCCAACTTACAGTAGAGTTGGGCACTGAAGCTTTCTTT. The rearrangement joins TRBV4-2 to TRBJ1-1; D uncertain. The V end was cut by 2 bases, the J end by 4 bases, with 17 bases between. CDR3 length: 16 amino acids. The germline gives CDR1 LGHNA, CDR2 YNFKEQ.

The rearrangement uses TRBV2 and TRBJ2-3; D may correspond to TRBD1 or TRBD2 (6 bases each). The germline gives CDR1 SNHLY, CDR2 FYNNEI. This CDR3 has 14 residues. V lost 2 bases and J 1 base, leaving 7 bases between the germline ends. CDR3 coding DNA: TGTGCCAGCAGTGAACGGGGGCGCACAGATACGCAGTATTTT. It encodes CASSERGRTDTQYF.

The chain recombines TRBV27 with TRBJ2-1; 7 bases line up with TRBD2. With 2 bases clipped from V and 7 bases from J, the junction kept 5 bases outside the gene matches. Germline assignment: CDR1 MNHEY and CDR2 SMNVEV (reference sequence). The CDR3 has 14 residues. In DNA, the CDR3 is TGTGCCAGCAGTTTAGGCGGGGGAGGTAATGAGCAGTTCTTC. Its translation is CASSLGGGGNEQFF.

The gene calls are TRBV6-6 and TRBJ1-6, with 9 bases aligning to TRBD1. CDR1 is MNHNY, CDR2 SVGAGI, per germline (reference sequence). V lost 5 bases and J lost 7; bases outside the gene matches: 6. The CDR3 runs to 15 residues. CDR3 residues: CASSDGQGNNSPLHF. The CDR3 DNA reads TGTGCCAGCAGTGACGGACAGGGGAACAATTCACCCCTCCACTTT.

This rearrangement joins TRBV29-1 to TRBJ2-5; the match to TRBD1 covers 9 bases. Trimming at V came to 7 bases and at J to 3 bases, leaving 0 bases not matched to a gene. CDR3 length: 11 amino acids. Germline V gene lookup returns CDR1 SQVTM and CDR2 ANQGSEA. The CDR3 reads CSGDREETQYF. In DNA form, the CDR3 reads TGCAGCGGGGACAGGGAAGAGACCCAGTACTTC.

The chain carries TRBV6-1 and TRBJ1-2; D unclear. V was pared by 3 bases and J by 3 bases, with 11 bases between. The CDR3 sequence is 14 residues long. Per the germline V gene, CDR1 is MNHNS and CDR2 is SASEGT. The CDR3 loop is CASSEGTTDYGYTF. In DNA form, the CDR3 reads TGTGCCAGCAGTGAGGGAACGACGGACTATGGCTACACCTTC.

The chain couples TRBV2 to TRBJ1-2; a possible D gene is TRBD1 (6 bases). CDR1 and CDR2 from the germline V gene are SNHLY and FYNNEI. The germline V and J ends were trimmed by 4 bases and 4 bases, with 10 bases remaining between them. The CDR3 totals 13 residues. The CDR3 sequence is CASSGGGLYGYTF. The CDR3 coding sequence is TGTGCCAGCAGTGGGGGGGGGCTCTATGGCTACACCTTC.

This chain uses TRBV2 with TRBJ1-5; 10 bases match TRBD1. Germline assignment: CDR1 SNHLY and CDR2 FYNNEI. This CDR3 comprises 14 residues. Germline trimming cut 4 bases from V and 6 bases from J; bases unmatched to any gene: 3. CDR3 sequence: CASSGTGGSQPQHF. The CDR3 nucleotides are TGTGCCAGCAGTGGGACAGGGGGGAGTCAGCCCCAGCATTTT.

This chain uses TRBV5-8 with TRBJ2-5; D ambiguous. V lost 1 base and J lost 2, with 12 bases in between. The CDR3 covers 15 residues. CDR1 and CDR2 (germline): SGHTS, YDEGEE. In DNA form, the CDR3 reads TGTGCCAGCAGCTTGATGATTCAGGCACAAGAGACCCAGTACTTC. Its protein is CASSLMIQAQETQYF. Full variable domain (missing parts from reference TRBV5-8 and TRBJ2-5): EAGVTQSPTHLIKTRGQQATLRCSPISGHTSVYWYQQALGLGLQFLLWYDEGEERNRGNFPPRFSGRQFPNYSSELNVNALELEDSALYLCASSLMIQAQETQYFGPGTRLLVL.

The J gene is TRBJ2-7, the V gene TRBV6-1, with 9 bases identical to TRBD1. In germline, CDR1 is MNHNS, CDR2 SASEGT. CDR3 length equals 15 residues. V was clipped by 4 bases and J by 3 bases; unmatched bases: 7. The CDR3 bases are TGTGCCAGCAGTGGGAAACCGGGACAGGGCTACGAGCAGTACTTC. Encoded protein: CASSGKPGQGYEQYF.

The V and J genes are TRBV14 and TRBJ1-1; TRBD1 is a possible D gene (5 bases). The V gene's germline CDR1 is SGHDN and CDR2 FVKESK. CDR3 length equals 15 residues. V was shortened by 4 bases and J by 0 bases, with 12 bases between the two germline ends. CDR3 in DNA: TGTGCCAGCAGCCGGACGACAGCCATGAACACTGAAGCTTTCTTT. This sequence encodes CASSRTTAMNTEAFF.

The genes are TRBV30 and TRBJ2-7, with 8 nucleotides matching TRBD1. The germline CDR1 and CDR2 sequences are GTSNPN and SVGIG (reference sequence). This CDR3 contains 14 residues. V was pared by 2 bases and J by 3 bases, with 6 bases of the junction left unmatched. The CDR3 DNA sequence: TGTGCCTGGAGTAGGACAGGGACCATCTACGAGCAGTACTTC. This gives the protein CAWSRTGTIYEQYF.

The genes are TRBV2 and TRBJ1-2; D call uncertain. The CDR3 consists of 14 residues. The germline V and J ends were trimmed by 4 bases and 0 bases, with 9 bases remaining between them. Looked up from germline, CDR1 is SNHLY and CDR2 is FYNNEI. The CDR3, as DNA: TGTGCCAGCAGTGTCGCCAGCGCTAACTATGGCTACACCTTC. Protein sequence: CASSVASANYGYTF.

V usage is TRBV6-5 and J usage is TRBJ1-2; possibly TRBD1 for D (6 bases). The CDR3 sequence is 13 residues long. CDR1 and CDR2 from the germline V gene are MNHEY and SVGAGI. Trimming stripped 5 bases from V and 3 bases from J, with 10 bases between. In nucleotides, the CDR3 is TGTGCCAGCAGTAGGGGGGCTGACTATGGCTACACCTTC. Its protein product is CASSRGADYGYTF.

V usage is TRBV18 and J usage is TRBJ1-2; TRBD1 aligns across 7 bases. Germline V lookup: CDR1 KGHSH, CDR2 LQKENI. This CDR3 is built from 14 residues. V lost 3 bases to trimming and J lost 2 bases; unmatched junction nucleotides: 3. CDR3 sequence reads: CASSPGRGNYGYTF. CDR3 in DNA: TGTGCCAGCTCACCGGGCAGGGGGAACTATGGCTACACCTTC.

The rearrangement joins TRBV5-4 to TRBJ2-5; no firm D call. CDR3 length equals 15 residues. The V and J ends lost 0 bases and 1 base respectively, with 10 bases between them. Germline V gives CDR1 SGHNT, CDR2 YYREEE (reference sequence). CDR3 protein: CASSLAQGRQETQYF. CDR3 DNA: TGTGCCAGCAGCTTGGCCCAAGGCCGCCAAGAGACCCAGTACTTC.

This rearrangement joins TRBV19 to TRBJ1-2; no reliable D call. Deletions cut 3 bases from V and 1 base from J, with 6 bases between. CDR3 size: 13 residues. Germline CDR1 is LNHDA and CDR2 is SQIVND (reference sequence). CDR3 bases: TGTGCCAGTAGTATGGACGGTAACTATGGCTACACCTTC. It codes for CASSMDGNYGYTF.